This section outlines one TCR beta chain sequence together with its context. Its antigen is unknown. PCR was performed a second time for about 7 to 11 cycles using a sample-barcoded 5' primer and a J-beta primer mix. Per-sample output comprised a minimum of 2.5 million paired-end reads containing CDR3. TCRdb re-called the 5' RACE reads with MiXCR, one entry per CDR3 protein. Here the sample spans fewer than 800,000 distinct CDR3 sequences, 20% to 25% being singletons. This specimen comes from a study of blood T cells in healthy people across ages. Germline V lookup: CDR1 SGHAT, CDR2 FQNNGV. The V segment lost 7 bases and the J segment 4 bases; nucleotides outside the gene matches: 11. The CDR3 loop spans 15 amino acids. Broader study findings: Age showed a roughly linear inverse relationship with TCR beta diversity per million T cells. PBMCs went unsorted, and a conclusive naive versus antigen-experienced comparison was therefore prevented.

This clonotype was sampled from a man aged 65 to 85 in good health. Sequences were obtained from blood. The rearrangement joins TRBV11-2 to TRBJ2-5, with 8 bases aligning to TRBD2. Written as DNA, the CDR3 is TGTGCCAGCAACACCTGGGACCGGGGGGGAGAGACCCAGTACTTC. This sequence encodes CASNTWDRGGETQYF.